This TCR beta chain is from a study of blood T cell repertoires in COVID-19. Looking at the study overall: Samples taken during acute and convalescent COVID-19 were collected in the United States, Italy and Spain. The analysed material was cDNA or gDNA that came from T cells, B-cell-depleted T cells, or PBMCs.

Germline V gives CDR1 MDHEN, CDR2 SYDVKM. The CDR3 totals 13 residues. The germline V and J ends were trimmed by 2 bases and 4 bases, with 6 bases remaining between them. The method was immunoSEQ multiplex PCR; TCRdb's version includes in-frame clones alone and lacks a portion of them. Found here are about 72,000 clones, roughly 90% of them singletons; the top ten hold 8% to 10%. The clonotype was recovered from a human donor in a cohort sampled during active COVID-19. The source material was peripheral blood. V is TRBV28 and J is TRBJ2-1; the D is unclear. CDR3 sequence reads: CASSLVGYNEQFF. CDR3 DNA: TGTGCCAGCAGTTTAGTCGGTTACAATGAGCAGTTCTTC.